One sample yielded the 31 T cell receptor beta chains listed below, sequenced in a study of blood T cells in healthy people across ages. Together with a sample-barcoded 5' primer, a J-beta primer mix was included in a second PCR lasting about 7 to 11 cycles. Using its own MiXCR run on the 5' RACE reads, TCRdb lists one record per CDR3 protein. The sample contains around 650,000 distinct CDR3 sequences, approximately 40% of which appear only once. Sequenced input: blood. All receptors derive from a man older than 75 in good health.

This clonotype was detected a few times. The chain employs TRBV12-3 or TRBV12-4 and TRBJ2-2; D gene ambiguous. Trimming left V 2 bases short and J 6 bases short, with 7 bases between. This CDR3 has 13 residues. CDR3 DNA: TGTGCCAGCAGTTTAATCGCTGCCGGGGAGCTGTTTTTT. Protein: CASSLIAAGELFF.

J is TRBJ2-7 and V is TRBV7-9; no firm D call. This CDR3 contains 14 residues. Deletions cut 5 bases from V and 0 bases from J, with 11 bases between. CDR1 is SEHNR, CDR2 FQNEAQ, per germline (reference sequence). The CDR3 reads CASSRGPGSYEQYF. CDR3 coding DNA: TGTGCCAGCAGCCGAGGACCTGGCTCCTACGAGCAGTACTTC.

The chain links TRBV5-1 to TRBJ2-3, with no clear D. Germline assignment: CDR1 SGHRS and CDR2 YFSETQ. V lost 4 bases to trimming and J lost 6 bases, with 15 bases between them. The CDR3 loop spans 14 amino acids. CDR3 amino acids: CASSAGPFRDTQYF. In DNA form, the CDR3 reads TGCGCCAGCAGCGCCGGGCCGTTTCGCGATACGCAGTATTTT.

The genes are TRBV20-1 and TRBJ1-1, with a possible D match to TRBD1 (5 bases). The CDR3 loop spans 13 amino acids. Germline CDR1 reads DFQATT; CDR2 reads SNEGSKA (reference sequence). V lost 6 bases and J 4 bases, leaving 15 bases between the germline ends. The CDR3 nucleotides are TGCAGTGCAATCCGACAGCCGGGCACTGAAGCTTTCTTT. Amino acids: CSAIRQPGTEAFF.

A few counts support this clonotype. The chain uses TRBV4-2 and TRBJ2-3; a weak D match, TRBD2 (7 bases). The V and J ends lost 1 base and 1 base respectively, with 12 bases between them. CDR3 length equals 16 residues. Germline V lookup: CDR1 LGHNA, CDR2 YNFKEQ. DNA of the CDR3: TGTGCCAGCAGCCAAGGGGTAGGGGGGGGCACAGATACGCAGTATTTT. It translates to CASSQGVGGGTDTQYF.

This chain uses TRBV20-1 with TRBJ1-3, with 8 bases fitting TRBD1. V trimming: 6 bases; J trimming: 7 bases; junction bases outside the gene matches: 11. Germline V gene lookup returns CDR1 DFQATT and CDR2 SNEGSKA (reference sequence). The CDR3 has 14 amino acids. The chain's CDR3 is CSAPLQGAVNTIYF. DNA for the CDR3: TGCAGTGCACCGCTTCAGGGGGCCGTTAACACCATATATTTT.

This clonotype was seen a handful of times. J is TRBJ2-1 and V is TRBV10-3, with 7 bases identical to TRBD1. The CDR3 runs to 14 residues. Germline V lookup: CDR1 ENHRY, CDR2 SYGVKD. After removal of 5 bases from V and 6 bases from J, the junction contained 7 bases not matched to a gene. CDR3 DNA sequence: TGTGCCATCAGTTCCGTTGACAGGGTCAATGAGCAGTTCTTC. This encodes CAISSVDRVNEQFF.

The chain uses TRBV28 and TRBJ2-7; possibly TRBD1 for D (6 bases). The end of the DNA is better explained by TRBJ2-4, so the J call may be wrong. Germline V CDR1 and CDR2: MDHEN, SYDVKM. CDR3 length equals 16 residues. The CDR3 spells CASSPNSGTMENIQYF. CDR3 nucleotide sequence: TGTGCCAGCAGTCCAAATTCCGGGACAATGGAAAACATTCAGTACTTC.

This clonotype was detected only a few times. The V call is TRBV20-1, the J call TRBJ2-7; no clear D. The V gene's germline CDR1 is DFQATT and CDR2 SNEGSKA (reference sequence). The germline V and J ends were trimmed by 1 base and 7 bases, with 20 bases remaining between them. The CDR3 is 15 residues long. The CDR3 loop is CSARGPTIPPEEQYF. The CDR3 DNA is TGCAGTGCTAGAGGTCCTACTATCCCCCCGGAGGAGCAGTACTTC.

J is TRBJ2-1 and V is TRBV20-1; 9 bases line up with TRBD1. Germline CDR1 and CDR2: DFQATT and SNEGSKA (reference sequence). The CDR3 sequence is 15 residues long. The trim removed 5 bases at V and 9 bases at J, leaving 14 bases unmatched. CDR3 nucleotide sequence: TGCAGTGCTGGGACAGGGTTCGGTAGAGGCGGTGAGCAGTTCTTC. It is translated as CSAGTGFGRGGEQFF.

The rearrangement joins TRBV20-1 to TRBJ2-7, with 8 bases that match TRBD1. Judging by the DNA end, TRBJ2-5 fits better; the J call may be wrong. The V gene's germline CDR1 is DFQATT and CDR2 SNEGSKA (reference sequence). The CDR3 spans 14 residues. This chain's CDR3 is CSARHWTGTETQYF. The CDR3 DNA sequence: TGCAGTGCCAGACACTGGACAGGGACAGAGACCCAGTACTTC.

The gene calls are TRBV7-3 and TRBJ2-3, with D perhaps TRBD1 (6 bases). This CDR3 has 15 amino acids. CDR1 and CDR2 from the germline V gene are SGHTA and FQGTGA. V gave up 4 bases and J gave up 0 bases, with 11 bases separating them. CDR3 in amino acids: CASSSGQSSTDTQYF. The CDR3 nucleotides read TGTGCCAGCAGCTCCGGACAGTCTAGCACAGATACGCAGTATTTT.

The chain joins TRBV2 to TRBJ2-1; possible D gene TRBD1, 6 bases. With the DNA end fitting TRBJ2-7 better, the J assignment may be wrong. Germline lookup yields CDR1 SNHLY and CDR2 FYNNEI. This CDR3 has 15 amino acids. This CDR3 reads CASSDGGYSYNEQYF. The CDR3, as DNA: TGTGCCAGCAGTGATGGGGGCTATTCCTACAATGAGCAGTACTTC.

The chain uses TRBV5-8 and TRBJ1-4; no definite D call. Germline-derived CDR1 and CDR2 are SGHTS and YDEGEE. V was cut by 0 bases and J by 0 bases, with 18 bases left in between. The CDR3 has 19 amino acids. The CDR3, as DNA: TGTGCCAGCAGCTTGGGGGCCCCAGGAAAAGCGACAACTAATGAAAAACTGTTTTTT. Its translation: CASSLGAPGKATTNEKLFF.

This clonotype was found many times. This chain connects TRBV6-1 to TRBJ2-5; 7 nucleotides match TRBD1. The J call may be in error: the DNA end matches TRBJ2-7 better. This CDR3 has 12 residues. Germline V CDR1 and CDR2: MNHNS, SASEGT. The CDR3 bases are TGTGCCAGCAGTGCGACAGGGAGCGAGCAGTACTTC. Residues: CASSATGSEQYF.

This chain links TRBV2 with TRBJ2-3, with D unresolved. Trimming pared 1 base from V and 3 bases from J, leaving 14 bases between. The germline gives CDR1 SNHLY, CDR2 FYNNEI. The CDR3 length is 16 residues. The CDR3 region has the DNA TGTGCCAGCAGTGAAGACGGCGCCGGAAGGACAGATACGCAGTATTTT. Protein product: CASSEDGAGRTDTQYF.

Comment on this clonotype: One junction end does not reproduce the germline sequence, and a read error may be involved. The J gene is TRBJ2-3, the V gene TRBV6-5; tentatively, D is TRBD1 (6 bases). Per germline, CDR1 MNHEY and CDR2 SVGAGI. This CDR3 spans 15 amino acids. DNA for the CDR3: TGTGCCAGCAGTCAACAGGGTTGGAGCAGAGATACGCAGTATTTT. Translation: CASSQQGWSRDTQYF.

The chain links TRBV5-4 to TRBJ1-2, with TRBD1 as a possible D gene (5 bases). Trimming stripped 1 base from V and 0 bases from J, with 19 bases between. Germline V gene data show CDR1 as SGHNT and CDR2 as YYREEE (reference sequence). This CDR3 contains 18 residues. The CDR3 nucleotides are TGTGCCAGCAGCTTGATGGGAGGACACGACTATTCTAACTATGGCTACACCTTC. This sequence encodes CASSLMGGHDYSNYGYTF.

This clonotype has more than one count but fewer than ten. Just one base apart from a much larger clone, this may be a read error. The chain employs TRBV20-1 and TRBJ2-7, with 7 bases that match TRBD2. With V trimmed by 1 base and J by 6 bases, 0 bases remained unmatched. Germline assignment: CDR1 DFQATT and CDR2 SNEGSKA (reference sequence). The CDR3 runs 11 residues. CDR3 in DNA: TGCAGTGCTAGAGGGGGGGGCGAGCAGTACTTC. It specifies CSARGGGEQYF.

This chain uses TRBV7-9 with TRBJ2-1; 13 bases line up with TRBD2. Germline CDR1 reads SEHNR; CDR2 reads FQNEAQ (reference sequence). CDR3 length: 16 amino acids. The ends lost 5 bases at V and 3 bases at J; junction bases unmatched: 4. CDR3 residues: CASSTGTSGIYNEQFF. CDR3 DNA sequence: TGTGCCAGCAGCACCGGGACTAGCGGGATCTACAATGAGCAGTTCTTC.

The rearrangement links TRBV12-3 or TRBV12-4 to TRBJ1-5, with D perhaps matching TRBD1 (5 bases). The CDR3 is 15 amino acids. V was cut by 4 bases and J by 0 bases, with 10 bases left in between. As DNA, the CDR3 is TGTGCCAGCAGTTGGGGACGGTATAGCAATCAGCCCCAGCATTTT. This sequence encodes CASSWGRYSNQPQHF.

The V call is TRBV7-9, the J call TRBJ2-7; TRBD2 agrees at 10 bases. The DNA matches TRBJ2-5 better at its end, which makes the J call doubtful. CDR3 length: 16 amino acids. Germline CDR1 and CDR2: SEHNR and FQNEAQ (reference sequence). As DNA, the CDR3 is TGTGCCAGCAGCTTATACGCTAGCGGGAGAAGGGAGACCCAGTACTTC. It specifies CASSLYASGRRETQYF.

The CDR3 sequence: CSAGATRGTQYF. As DNA, the CDR3 is TGCAGTGCTGGAGCCACAAGGGGTACGCAGTATTTT. The chain recombines TRBV20-1 with TRBJ2-3, with D maybe TRBD1 (5 bases). This CDR3 contains 12 residues. Germline V CDR1 and CDR2: DFQATT, SNEGSKA (reference sequence). Trimming removed 5 bases at V and 8 bases at J, with 14 bases between.

This clonotype was observed a few times. The chain couples TRBV4-3 to TRBJ1-2; TRBD1 aligns across 7 bases. After removal of 3 bases from V and 4 bases from J, the junction contained 14 bases not matched to a gene. The CDR3 covers 17 residues. Per the germline V gene, CDR1 is LGHNA and CDR2 is YSLEER. In DNA, the CDR3 is TGCGCCAGCAGCCATCAATTCCGGGACAGCCTCTTCTATGGCTACACCTTC. Translated, it gives CASSHQFRDSLFYGYTF.

This clonotype was seen more than once but under ten times. This chain connects TRBV28 to TRBJ1-6, with D tentatively TRBD1 (5 bases). The germline V and J ends were trimmed by 6 bases and 9 bases, with 18 bases remaining between them. This CDR3 has 15 residues. CDR1 is MDHEN, CDR2 SYDVKM, per germline. CDR3 sequence: CASRFQGIKGSPLHF. CDR3 in DNA: TGTGCCAGCAGGTTCCAGGGTATTAAAGGTTCACCCCTCCACTTT.

As concerns this clonotype: An end of the junction differs from the germline gene, which may be a read error. The chain links TRBV7-9 to TRBJ1-1; D gene ambiguous. Germline loops: CDR1 SEHNR, CDR2 FQNEAQ (reference sequence). The CDR3 has 15 residues. This chain's CDR3 is CASILADSRAREAFF. The CDR3 DNA reads TGTGCCAGCATCTTAGCGGATTCACGGGCAAGAGAAGCTTTCTTT. Full variable domain (missing parts from reference TRBV7-9 and TRBJ1-1): DTGVSQNPRHKITKRGQNVTFRCDPISEHNRLYWYRQTLGQGPEFLTYFQNEAQLEKSRLLSDRFSAERPKGSFSTLEIQRTEQGDSAMYLCASILADSRAREAFFGQGTRLTVV.

The chain combines TRBV7-9 with TRBJ2-4; 11 nucleotides align to TRBD1. V shed 1 base, J shed 6 bases, and the junction held 8 bases outside the gene matches. CDR3 length equals 17 residues. CDR1 and CDR2 from the germline V gene are SEHNR and FQNEAQ (reference sequence). The CDR3 reads CASSLVGTGGIGNIQYF. The CDR3 nucleotides are TGTGCCAGCAGCTTAGTCGGGACAGGGGGGATTGGAAACATTCAGTACTTC. The full variable domain, with the rest looked up from reference TRBV7-9 and TRBJ2-4, is DTGVSQNPRHKITKRGQNVTFRCDPISEHNRLYWYRQTLGQGPEFLTYFQNEAQLEKSRLLSDRFSAERPKGSFSTLEIQRTEQGDSAMYLCASSLVGTGGIGNIQYFGAGTRLSVL.

The chain joins TRBV27 to TRBJ2-2; D not certain. The germline CDR1 and CDR2 sequences are MNHEY and SMNVEV (reference sequence). The CDR3 consists of 12 residues. The V end was cut by 10 bases, the J end by 1 base, with 7 bases between. Here the CDR3 reads CATYRNTGELFF. As DNA, the CDR3 is TGTGCCACATATAGGAACACCGGGGAGCTGTTTTTT.

The chain combines TRBV7-6 with TRBJ1-1; unclear D gene. Germline V gene lookup returns CDR1 SGHVS and CDR2 FNYEAQ. The CDR3 is made up of 14 amino acids. The V end was cut by 5 bases, the J end by 4 bases, with 14 bases between. CDR3: CASSPIRPPTEAFF. CDR3 nucleotides: TGTGCCAGCAGCCCGATCCGACCCCCCACTGAAGCTTTCTTT.

V and J are TRBV20-1 and TRBJ1-6; 10 bases map to TRBD1. This CDR3 has 16 residues. Germline V gives CDR1 DFQATT, CDR2 SNEGSKA (reference sequence). Trimming at V came to 5 bases and at J to 11 bases, leaving 15 bases not matched to a gene. CDR3 DNA: TGCAGTGCTTTTCCCTCCGGGACAGGGGAATTGGCACCCCTCCACTTT. Translation: CSAFPSGTGELAPLHF.

The chain recombines TRBV30 with TRBJ1-1; 10 bases line up with TRBD1. CDR1 is GTSNPN, CDR2 SVGIG, per germline (reference sequence). With 1 base clipped from V and 5 bases from J, the junction kept 7 bases outside the gene matches. The CDR3 is made up of 15 amino acids. The CDR3 reads CAWSGQGAGRTEAFF. The CDR3 region has the DNA TGTGCCTGGAGTGGACAGGGGGCGGGAAGGACTGAAGCTTTCTTT.